This T cell receptor (beta chain) is drawn from a study of metastatic and nonmetastatic thyroid tumors. Study at large: Repertoire comparisons spanned blood and tumor or nodule tissue from malignant and benign thyroid patients. Points from the study as a whole: It was reported that TCR beta diversity was significantly higher in malignant thyroid tumors than benign nodules, in blood and tumor.

No treatment of any kind had been given to any patient before thyroid surgery. Authors' data handling: What underpinned the distant-metastasis classifier for papillary thyroid cancer was the set of CDR3 differences across clinicopathological groups. With MiXCR, TCRdb called clones anew from the PCR reads. These V and J calls derive from TCRdb rather than the authors' analysis. The profile shows 11,000 to 15,000 clones, roughly 29% of them singletons. This clone was observed a handful of times. Its antigen is unknown. CDR3 length: 13 residues. The V gene's germline CDR1 is MNHEY and CDR2 SMNVEV (reference sequence). The V gene lost 6 bases and the J gene lost 6 bases, with 15 bases spanning the gap.

Sequenced input: tumor tissue. The chain uses TRBV27 and TRBJ2-7, with D perhaps matching TRBD1 (6 bases). The sequence was obtained from a female donor with papillary thyroid cancer or a benign thyroid nodule (not recorded which). Some clones in this sample may be carry-over from other donors' samples. CDR3 sequence: CASRGGYESEQYF. CDR3 bases: TGTGCCAGCAGAGGGGGTTATGAGAGCGAGCAGTACTTC.